A single TCR beta chain is shown here with its context. Authors' data handling: By means of reference gene primer amplification, nucleated cell counts were estimated. Assay: immunoSEQ multiplex PCR; the TCRdb copy retains only in-frame clones and omits some. V and J calls and clone size are as listed in that table; D and trimming were resolved from the DNA. The sample contains about 89,000 clones, 80% of which appear only once. The data belong to a study of blood T cell repertoires in COVID-19. Study overall: Sites in the United States, Italy and Spain provided acute and convalescent COVID-19 samples. PBMCs, B-cell-depleted T cells, or T cells were the source of the cDNA or gDNA that made up the material.

This CDR3 region has 12 residues. Trimming cost V 7 bases and J 6 bases; bases outside gene matches: 2. This sequence originates from a woman older than 75 with acute or convalescent COVID-19. Material for sequencing was peripheral blood. This chain links TRBV12-3 or TRBV12-4 with TRBJ2-7; 11 bases match TRBD1. For the CDR3, the DNA is TGTGCCAGCAACGGGACAGGGGGCGAGCAGTACTTC. Protein: CASNGTGGEQYF.